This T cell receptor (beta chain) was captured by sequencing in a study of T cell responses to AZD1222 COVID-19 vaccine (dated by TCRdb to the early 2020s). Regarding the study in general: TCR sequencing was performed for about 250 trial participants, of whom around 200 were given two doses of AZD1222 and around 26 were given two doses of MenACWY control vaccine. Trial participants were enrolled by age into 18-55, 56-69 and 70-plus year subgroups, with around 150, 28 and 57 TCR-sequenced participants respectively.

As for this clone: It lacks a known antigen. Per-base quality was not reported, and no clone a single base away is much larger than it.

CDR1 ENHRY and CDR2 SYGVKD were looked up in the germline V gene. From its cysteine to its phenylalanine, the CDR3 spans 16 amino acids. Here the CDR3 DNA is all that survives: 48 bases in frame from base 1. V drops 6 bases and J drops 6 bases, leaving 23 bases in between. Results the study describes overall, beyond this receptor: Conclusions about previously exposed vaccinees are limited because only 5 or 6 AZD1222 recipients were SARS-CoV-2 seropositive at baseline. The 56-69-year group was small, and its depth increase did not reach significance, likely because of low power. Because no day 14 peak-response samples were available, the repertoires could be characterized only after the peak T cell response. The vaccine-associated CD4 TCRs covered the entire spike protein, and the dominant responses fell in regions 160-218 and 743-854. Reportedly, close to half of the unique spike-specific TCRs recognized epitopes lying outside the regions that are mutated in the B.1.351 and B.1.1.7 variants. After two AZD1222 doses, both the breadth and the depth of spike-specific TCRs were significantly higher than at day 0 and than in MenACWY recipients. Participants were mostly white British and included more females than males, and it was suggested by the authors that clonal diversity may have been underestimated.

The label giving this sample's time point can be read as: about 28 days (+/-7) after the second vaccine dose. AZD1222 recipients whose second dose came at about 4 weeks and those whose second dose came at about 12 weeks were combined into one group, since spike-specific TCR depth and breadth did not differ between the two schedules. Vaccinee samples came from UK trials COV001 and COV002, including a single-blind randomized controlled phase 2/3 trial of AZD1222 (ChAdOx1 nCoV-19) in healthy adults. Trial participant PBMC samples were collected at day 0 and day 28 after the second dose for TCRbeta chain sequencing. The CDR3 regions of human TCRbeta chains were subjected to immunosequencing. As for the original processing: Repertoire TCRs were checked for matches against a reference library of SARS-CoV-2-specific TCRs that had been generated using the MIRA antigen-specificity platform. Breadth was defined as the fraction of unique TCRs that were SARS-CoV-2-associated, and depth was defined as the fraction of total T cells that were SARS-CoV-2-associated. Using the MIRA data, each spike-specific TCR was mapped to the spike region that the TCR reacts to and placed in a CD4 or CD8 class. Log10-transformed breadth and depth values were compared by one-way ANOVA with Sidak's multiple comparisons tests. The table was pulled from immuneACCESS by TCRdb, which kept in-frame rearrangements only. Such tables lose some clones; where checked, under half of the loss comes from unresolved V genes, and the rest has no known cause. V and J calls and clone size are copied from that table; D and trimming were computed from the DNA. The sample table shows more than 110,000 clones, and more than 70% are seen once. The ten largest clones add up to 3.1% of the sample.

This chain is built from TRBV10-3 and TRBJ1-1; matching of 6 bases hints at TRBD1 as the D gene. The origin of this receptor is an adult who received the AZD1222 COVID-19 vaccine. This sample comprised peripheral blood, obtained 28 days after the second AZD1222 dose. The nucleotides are TGTGCCATCAGCGTAACCCTCCAGGGGCAAGTGTCTGAAGCTTTCTTT. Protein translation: CAISVTLQGQVSEAFF.